This entry lists 13 T cell receptor beta chains sequenced from one sample in a study of T cell repertoires in cytomegalovirus infection. TCRdb analysed the reads with MiXCR anew, one entry per CDR3 protein. The top ten hold about 24% of the sample, which has fewer than 550,000 distinct CDR3 sequences, about 15% seen once. Input material: CD8+ T cells from PBMCs. These receptors were taken from a human donor in good health (CMV status not recorded). Some clones in this sample may be carry-over from other donors' samples.

This chain connects TRBV20-1 to TRBJ2-7; a possible D gene is TRBD2 (5 bases). The CDR3 spans 13 residues. V was pared by 3 bases and J by 3 bases, with 12 bases between. Germline V gene data show CDR1 as DFQATT and CDR2 as SNEGSKA (reference sequence). CDR3 sequence reads: CSARGSTIYEQYF. The CDR3 region has the DNA TGCAGTGCTAGGGGGAGCACGATCTACGAGCAGTACTTC.

In this sample, this clonotype turned up many times. The genes are TRBV6-4 and TRBJ1-5; the D is unclear. CDR3 length: 17 amino acids. V dropped 0 bases and J dropped 0 bases, with 12 bases sitting between them. Germline values: CDR1 MRHNA, CDR2 SNTAGT. This CDR3 reads CASSDSRDTNSNQPQHF. Written as DNA, the CDR3 is TGTGCCAGCAGTGACTCGAGAGACACTAATAGCAATCAGCCCCAGCATTTT.

This clonotype was observed many times. Compared with germline, one end of the junction differs, possibly owing to a read error. The V call is TRBV7-7, the J call TRBJ2-1; no reliable D call. Germline V lookup: CDR1 SSHAT, CDR2 FNYEAQ (reference sequence). The CDR3 sequence is 13 residues long. The CDR3 sequence: CASSLELRNEQFF. Written as DNA, the CDR3 is TGTGCTAGCAGCTTAGAGTTGAGGAATGAGCAGTTCTTC. The full variable domain, rest sourced from reference TRBV7-7 and TRBJ2-1, is GAGVSQSPRYKVTKRGQDVTLRCDPISSHATLYWYQQALGQGPEFLTYFNYEAQPDKSGLPSDRFSAERPEGSISTLTIQRTEQRDSAMYRCASSLELRNEQFFGPGTRLTVL.

This clonotype appeared a few times. The rearrangement uses TRBV28 and TRBJ1-2; TRBD1 is a possible D gene (5 bases). Germline CDR1 and CDR2: MDHEN and SYDVKM. The length of the CDR3 is 16 residues. Trimming cost V 4 bases and J 4 bases, with 19 bases left between them. The CDR3 loop reads CASSSVAEGLAYGYTF. The CDR3 coding sequence is TGTGCCAGCAGTTCCGTAGCGGAGGGACTAGCCTATGGCTACACCTTC.

V is TRBV6-1 and J is TRBJ1-3; TRBD1 agrees at 9 bases. CDR3 size: 20 residues. Germline assignment: CDR1 MNHNS and CDR2 SASEGT. The V gene end was trimmed by 0 bases and the J gene end by 9 bases; junction bases not matched to a gene: 21. The CDR3 nucleotides read TGTGCCAGCAGTGAAGCGCTTCCGGGAAAGGGGACAGGGCCCATACGCACCATATATTTT. It encodes CASSEALPGKGTGPIRTIYF.

This clonotype was seen repeatedly, ten times or more. The genes are TRBV7-2 and TRBJ1-3, with D uncertain. Germline-derived CDR1 and CDR2 are SGHTA and FQGNSA. Trimming left V 10 bases short and J 0 bases short, with 25 bases between. The CDR3 extends over 18 amino acids. The CDR3 sequence: CAILLYAEVPTSGNTIYF. In DNA, the CDR3 is TGTGCCATCCTCTTATACGCCGAGGTGCCAACCTCTGGAAACACCATATATTTT.

This clonotype was seen ten or more times. This rearrangement joins TRBV2 to TRBJ2-7; D is perhaps TRBD2 (6 bases). The CDR3 runs 15 residues. V was shortened by 4 bases and J by 0 bases, with 13 bases between the two germline ends. Germline-derived CDR1 and CDR2 are SNHLY and FYNNEI. CDR3 residues: CASSVWDSHSYEQYF. DNA for the CDR3: TGTGCCAGCAGTGTATGGGACTCGCACTCCTACGAGCAGTACTTC.

This clonotype was seen only a few times. V and J are TRBV19 and TRBJ2-1, with TRBD2 as a possible D gene (7 bases). In germline, CDR1 is LNHDA, CDR2 SQIVND (reference sequence). V was cut by 1 base and J by 6 bases, with 16 bases left in between. The CDR3 extends over 16 amino acids. As DNA, the CDR3 is TGTGCCAGTAGTATAGTTCTCGGGGGGCGGTTCAATGAGCAGTTCTTC. It codes for CASSIVLGGRFNEQFF. The whole variable domain, remainder taken from reference TRBV19 and TRBJ2-1, is DGGITQSPKYLFRKEGQNVTLSCEQNLNHDAMYWYRQDPGQGLRLIYYSQIVNDFQKGDIAEGYSVSREKKESFPLTVTSAQKNPTAFYLCASSIVLGGRFNEQFFGPGTRLTVL.

This clonotype was seen ten or more times. V usage is TRBV7-9 and J usage is TRBJ2-7; D gene uncertain. CDR1 SEHNR and CDR2 FQNEAQ come from the germline V gene (reference sequence). This CDR3 has 13 residues. Between the trimmed V and J ends, which lost 3 bases and 5 bases, there was a span of 11 bases. In DNA, the CDR3 is TGTGCCAGCAGCTTGATCTCTGCGGACGAGCAGTACTTC. Its translation is CASSLISADEQYF.

This chain joins TRBV27 and TRBJ1-6; D is unresolved. The germline V gene encodes CDR1 MNHEY and CDR2 SMNVEV (reference sequence). V lost 2 bases to trimming and J lost 8 bases, with 22 bases between them. The CDR3 is 18 residues long. The CDR3: CASSLIYYRASSDSPLHF. The DNA of the CDR3 is TGTGCCAGCAGTTTAATATATTATCGGGCAAGCTCGGATTCACCCCTCCACTTT.

This clonotype was seen just once. The chain carries TRBV28 and TRBJ1-1, with a weak D call TRBD1 (5 bases). The V end lost 2 bases, the J end lost 5 bases, and 21 bases lay between the germline ends. CDR1 is MDHEN, CDR2 SYDVKM, per germline. This CDR3 comprises 17 residues. The CDR3 DNA is TGTGCCAGCAGTTTACCCCCTGGAGGGGAGGAGGCGACTGAAGCTTTCTTT. Protein: CASSLPPGGEEATEAFF.

This clonotype showed up many times. This sequence joins TRBV11-2 and TRBJ2-6, with D possibly TRBD1 on 6 matching bases. CDR3 length: 20 residues. The germline gives CDR1 SGHAT, CDR2 FQNNGV. V was pared by 5 bases and J by 0 bases, with 23 bases between. CDR3 in amino acids: CASSPRFRGQTGSGANVLTF. The CDR3 DNA reads as TGTGCCAGCAGCCCACGATTTAGAGGACAGACCGGCTCTGGGGCCAACGTCCTGACTTTC. The whole variable domain, remainder taken from reference TRBV11-2 and TRBJ2-6, is EAGVAQSPRYKIIEKRQSVAFWCNPISGHATLYWYQQILGQGPKLLIQFQNNGVVDDSQLPKDRFSAERLKGVDSTLKIQPAKLEDSAVYLCASSPRFRGQTGSGANVLTFGAGSRLTVL.

CDR3 protein: CSAPRLAYQYKGETQYF. The CDR3 region has the DNA TGCAGTGCTCCCCGACTAGCGTATCAATATAAGGGAGAGACCCAGTACTTC. The chain employs TRBV20-1 and TRBJ2-5; 8 nucleotides match TRBD2. Trimming at V came to 5 bases and at J to 4 bases, leaving 18 bases not matched to a gene. CDR3 length: 17 residues. Germline CDR1 DFQATT, CDR2 SNEGSKA (reference sequence).